Presented here are 14 T cell receptor beta chains from one specimen sequenced in a study of shared clonotypes between healthy human individuals. Sequencing used immunoSEQ multiplex PCR; TCRdb keeps in-frame clones, though not all of them. Among under 1,900,000 clones listed, roughly 98.5% were seen once. What was sequenced was naive CD4+ T cells sorted from blood. The sample's subset: CD45RA+ positively selected. Receptors originate from a man aged 30 to 39 in good health.

The table lists this clone with a count of one. The chain has TRBV27 and TRBJ2-7; 8 nucleotides line up with TRBD2. In germline, CDR1 is MNHEY, CDR2 SMNVEV (reference sequence). V was pared by 7 bases and J by 6 bases, with 11 bases of the junction left unmatched. This CDR3 has 14 amino acids. The CDR3 here is CASTKYGREGEQYF. In DNA form, the CDR3 reads TGTGCCAGCACCAAATACGGACGGGAGGGCGAGCAGTACTTC.

The chain employs TRBV5-1 and TRBJ2-1; D gene uncertain. V lost 0 bases to trimming and J lost 3 bases, with 13 bases between them. The CDR3 is made up of 16 amino acids. Per the germline V gene, CDR1 is SGHRS and CDR2 is YFSETQ. CDR3 region: CASSLGLTPNYNEQFF. The CDR3 nucleotides read TGCGCCAGCAGCTTGGGGCTAACCCCGAACTACAATGAGCAGTTCTTC.

For this clone: Other DNA sequences of this sample code for an identical CDR3. The chain couples TRBV5-4 to TRBJ2-5, with D unresolved. The length of the CDR3 is 12 residues. Germline assignment: CDR1 SGHNT and CDR2 YYREEE (reference sequence). Trimming took off 0 bases at V and 5 bases at J, with 5 bases between the two ends. DNA of the CDR3: TGTGCCAGCAGCTTGGTGGAGGAGACCCAGTACTTC. It specifies CASSLVEETQYF.

The chain uses TRBV27 and TRBJ2-5; 9 bases match TRBD2. The CDR3 length is 16 residues. J lost 5 bases, V lost 2 bases, and 9 bases had no gene match. Germline CDR1 MNHEY, CDR2 SMNVEV (reference sequence). CDR3 sequence: CASSLKAGGRAETQYF. Here the CDR3 DNA reads TGTGCCAGCAGTTTAAAGGCGGGAGGGCGAGCTGAGACCCAGTACTTC.

The CDR3 region has the DNA TGTGCCAGCAGCAAAGTAAAGGGACCACCGACCTACGAGCAGTACTTC. Its translation is CASSKVKGPPTYEQYF. The V gene is TRBV21-1, the J gene TRBJ2-7. TRBV21-1 is a pseudogene segment. The CDR3 extends over 16 amino acids.

This chain connects TRBV7-6 to TRBJ2-7; 7 bases are shared with TRBD1. CDR1 and CDR2 (germline): SGHVS, FNYEAQ. The CDR3 contains 15 residues. V was pared by 6 bases and J by 0 bases, with 8 bases of the junction left unmatched. In DNA, the CDR3 is TGTGCCAGCAGTTCCGGGACAGCGCACTCCTACGAGCAGTACTTC. It specifies CASSSGTAHSYEQYF.

V is TRBV7-8 and J is TRBJ2-7, with TRBD1 identical over 8 bases. Germline trimming cut 8 bases from V and 2 bases from J; bases unmatched to any gene: 2. Germline V gene sequence: CDR1 SGHVS, CDR2 FQNEAQ. The CDR3 runs 12 residues. As DNA, the CDR3 is TGTGCCAGCGGGGACAGGACCTACGAGCAGTACTTC. It translates to CASGDRTYEQYF.

The V gene is TRBV15, the J gene TRBJ2-7; D ambiguous. V dropped 0 bases and J dropped 1 base, with 7 bases sitting between them. Germline V gives CDR1 LNHNV, CDR2 YYDKDF (reference sequence). This CDR3 contains 14 residues. CDR3 coding DNA: TGTGCCACCAGCAGAGAGGCTAGATCCTACGAGCAGTACTTC. This sequence encodes CATSREARSYEQYF.

The chain links TRBV7-3 to TRBJ2-3; D is ambiguous. The CDR3 sequence is 12 residues long. The V gene lost 5 bases and the J gene lost 4 bases, with 7 bases spanning the gap. Germline CDR1 and CDR2: SGHTA and FQGTGA. DNA of the CDR3: TGTGCCAGCAGCGTCACACCAGATACGCAGTATTTT. Protein product: CASSVTPDTQYF.

CDR3 region: CATREYEQYF. CDR3 DNA sequence: TGTGCCACCCGGGAGTACGAGCAGTACTTC. The chain carries TRBV28 and TRBJ2-7, with D maybe TRBD2 (6 bases). The length of the CDR3 is 10 residues. CDR1 and CDR2 (germline): MDHEN, SYDVKM. Between the trimmed V and J ends, which lost 10 bases and 4 bases, there was a span of 8 bases.

The V and J genes are TRBV5-1 and TRBJ2-1; a weak D match, TRBD2 (5 bases). CDR3 length: 14 amino acids. Germline V lookup: CDR1 SGHRS, CDR2 YFSETQ. V lost 5 bases and J lost 9, with 18 bases in between. The CDR3 protein is CASSNMDPRGEQFF. DNA for the CDR3: TGCGCCAGCAGTAATATGGACCCCCGGGGTGAGCAGTTCTTC.

V gene TRBV28 combines with J gene TRBJ2-1; no clear D. The germline CDR1 and CDR2 sequences are MDHEN and SYDVKM. Trimming cost V 5 bases and J 9 bases, with 8 bases left between them. The CDR3 has 11 residues. The DNA of the CDR3 is TGTGCCAGCAGTCCAGTAGGTGAGCAGTTCTTC. Protein sequence: CASSPVGEQFF.

The chain uses TRBV9 and TRBJ2-5, with D perhaps TRBD2 (5 bases). The germline V and J ends were trimmed by 1 base and 6 bases, with 19 bases remaining between them. The germline V gene has CDR1 SGDLS and CDR2 YYNGEE. CDR3 size: 16 residues. The CDR3 nucleotides read TGTGCCAGCAGCGTAAGCGAGGGCCTAATACAACAGACCCAGTACTTC. As protein: CASSVSEGLIQQTQYF.

The V gene is TRBV11-2, the J gene TRBJ2-1; 9 bases match TRBD2. The CDR3 extends over 20 amino acids. Germline V CDR1 and CDR2: SGHAT, FQNNGV. The V gene end was trimmed by 0 bases and the J gene end by 0 bases; junction bases not matched to a gene: 12. The CDR3 region has the DNA TGTGCCAGCAGCTTAGACTTCTCTAGCGGGACAAGGGGCTCCTACAATGAGCAGTTCTTC. The encoded protein is CASSLDFSSGTRGSYNEQFF. Using reference TRBV11-2 and TRBJ2-1 for the parts outside the CDR3, the full variable domain is EAGVAQSPRYKIIEKRQSVAFWCNPISGHATLYWYQQILGQGPKLLIQFQNNGVVDDSQLPKDRFSAERLKGVDSTLKIQPAKLEDSAVYLCASSLDFSSGTRGSYNEQFFGPGTRLTVL.